The present T cell receptor beta chain was sequenced within a study of blood T cell repertoires in COVID-19 (dated by TCRdb to 2018 to 2021). As for the study more broadly: Samples covering the acute and convalescent phases of COVID-19 were provided by collaborators in the United States, Italy and Spain. Subjects who had been exposed to COVID-19, were actively infected with it, or had recovered from it provided the deeply sampled blood TCRbeta repertoires that made up the dataset. The repertoires were made available in a free public database intended to serve as a resource for research on the immune response to SARS-CoV-2. The prospective study material was composed of cDNA or gDNA derived from T cells, B-cell-depleted T cells, or PBMCs. Where available, HLA class I and class II types were obtained from metadata supplied by the sample provider rather than from assay-based typing. The samples were drawn from the first 160 participants of the ongoing ImmuneRACE study and from 1,254 subjects provided by 6 global collaborators. The sample metadata nearly always contained a de-identified subject ID, COVID-19 status, age in years and sex. On the study overall, not on this receptor specifically: How much clinical and demographic metadata was included differed by source and by participant, and the metadata was provided uncurated.

V loses 4 bases, J loses 5 bases, and the germline ends lie 16 bases apart. Spanning cysteine to phenylalanine, the CDR3 consists of 14 amino acids. Only the CDR3 DNA is retained, 42 bases long and in frame from the first base. Via the germline V gene (reference sequence), CDR1 is SGHKS and CDR2 YYEKEE. The collaborating institutions used their own protocols to collect whole blood in K2EDTA tubes. For TCRbeta analysis, collaborators shipped samples in one of three forms: frozen whole blood, isolated PBMCs, or DNA extracted from either of those sample types. The immunoSEQ Assay, a bias-controlled multiplex PCR, was used to amplify TCRbeta CDR3 regions from genomic DNA. From the authors' description of their analysis: The number of nucleated cells in each sample was estimated from the amplification of reference gene primers within the assay. To quantify the absolute abundance of each unique TCRbeta CDR3 rearrangement, sequence reads were collapsed and filtered. For each sample, productive Simpson clonality was calculated as the square root of Simpson's diversity index across productive rearrangements. The table comes from immuneACCESS by way of TCRdb, which keeps in-frame sequences with V and J called. Part of the clones is missing from these tables; in studies checked, under half for an unresolved V gene and the rest for unknown reasons. That table gives V, J and clone size, and the DNA gave D and trimming. This sample gives approximately 6,000 clones in total; 90% of them show up just once. Together, the top ten hold 4.5% to 7% of the sample.

Comment on this clone: It has no known antigen specificity. One base away there is no much larger clone; base qualities are not given.

The clonotype originates from a man in his sixties with acute or convalescent COVID-19. Sequenced material: peripheral blood. The sequence links TRBV5-5 to TRBJ2-7; the D gene is perhaps TRBD2, on 7 matching bases. The CDR3 loop reads CASSPGGRENEQYF. The nucleotides are TGTGCCAGCAGCCCGGGGGGCAGGGAGAACGAGCAGTACTTC.